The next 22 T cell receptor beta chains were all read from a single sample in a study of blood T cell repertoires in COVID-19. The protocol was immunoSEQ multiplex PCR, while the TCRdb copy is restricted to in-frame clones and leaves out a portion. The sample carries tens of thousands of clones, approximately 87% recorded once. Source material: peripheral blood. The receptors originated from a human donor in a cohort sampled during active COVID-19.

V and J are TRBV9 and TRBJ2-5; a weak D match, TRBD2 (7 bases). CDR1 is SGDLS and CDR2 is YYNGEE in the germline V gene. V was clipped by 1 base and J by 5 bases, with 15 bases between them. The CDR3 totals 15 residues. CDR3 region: CASSVSAGALETQYF. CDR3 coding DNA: TGTGCCAGCAGCGTATCGGCGGGGGCCCTGGAGACCCAGTACTTC.

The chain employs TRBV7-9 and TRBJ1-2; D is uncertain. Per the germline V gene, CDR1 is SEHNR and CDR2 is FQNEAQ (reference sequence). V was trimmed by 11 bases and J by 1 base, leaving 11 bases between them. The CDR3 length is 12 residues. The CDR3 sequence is CAAGQVNYGYTF. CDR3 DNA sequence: TGTGCCGCGGGCCAGGTTAACTATGGCTACACCTTC.

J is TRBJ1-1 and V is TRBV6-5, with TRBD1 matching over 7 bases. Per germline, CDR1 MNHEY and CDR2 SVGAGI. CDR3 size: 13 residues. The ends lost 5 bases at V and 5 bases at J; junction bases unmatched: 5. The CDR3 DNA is TGTGCCAGCAGTACAGGGGCCGAGACTGAAGCTTTCTTT. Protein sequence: CASSTGAETEAFF.

Written as DNA, the CDR3 is TGCGCCAGCAGCCCGGTGGGGACTAGCGGGGGTGTGGCAGATACGCAGTATTTT. This gives the protein CASSPVGTSGGVADTQYF. This chain joins TRBV5-1 and TRBJ2-3; 14 bases are shared with TRBD2. V gave up 4 bases and J gave up 4 bases; unmatched junction bases: 11. The CDR3 spans 18 residues. Germline assignment: CDR1 SGHRS and CDR2 YFSETQ.

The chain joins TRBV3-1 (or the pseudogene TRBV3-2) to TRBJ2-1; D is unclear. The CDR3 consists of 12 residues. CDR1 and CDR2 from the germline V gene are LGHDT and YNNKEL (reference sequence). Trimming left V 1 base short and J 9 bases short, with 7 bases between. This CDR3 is CASSQGSGEQFF. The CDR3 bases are TGTGCCAGCAGCCAAGGTTCGGGTGAGCAGTTCTTC.

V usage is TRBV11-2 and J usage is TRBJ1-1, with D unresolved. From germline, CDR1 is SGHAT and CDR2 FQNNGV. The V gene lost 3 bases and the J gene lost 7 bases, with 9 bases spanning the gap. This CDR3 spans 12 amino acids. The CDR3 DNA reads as TGTGCCAGCAGCTTGACTATGGTTGAAGCTTTCTTT. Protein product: CASSLTMVEAFF.

CDR3 loop: CASSEMFYEQYF. The CDR3 bases are TGTGCCAGCAGCGAGATGTTTTACGAGCAGTACTTC. The chain is built from TRBV5-8 and TRBJ2-7; no clear D. In germline, CDR1 is SGHTS, CDR2 YDEGEE. This CDR3 is built from 12 residues. Trimming took 4 bases from V and 4 from J, leaving 9 bases between them. Drawing the rest from reference TRBV5-8 and TRBJ2-7, the complete variable domain is EAGVTQSPTHLIKTRGQQATLRCSPISGHTSVYWYQQALGLGLQFLLWYDEGEERNRGNFPPRFSGRQFPNYSSELNVNALELEDSALYLCASSEMFYEQYFGPGTRLTVT.

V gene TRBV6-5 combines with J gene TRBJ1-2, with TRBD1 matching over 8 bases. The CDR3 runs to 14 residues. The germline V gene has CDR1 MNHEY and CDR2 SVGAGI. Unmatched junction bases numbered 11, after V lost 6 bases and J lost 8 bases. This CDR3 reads CASRNSRGLGGYTF. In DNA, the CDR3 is TGTGCCAGCAGAAACAGCAGGGGGCTTGGAGGCTACACCTTC.

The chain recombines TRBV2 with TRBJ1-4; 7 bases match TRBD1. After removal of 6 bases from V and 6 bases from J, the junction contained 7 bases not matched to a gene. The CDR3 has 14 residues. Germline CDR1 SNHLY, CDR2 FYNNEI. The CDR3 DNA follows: TGTGCCAGCAGACCGGGACAGTGGGATGAAAAACTGTTTTTT. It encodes CASRPGQWDEKLFF. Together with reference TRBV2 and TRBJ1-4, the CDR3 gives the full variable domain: EPEVTQTPSHQVTQMGQEVILRCVPISNHLYFYWYRQILGQKVEFLVSFYNNEISEKSEIFDDQFSVERPDGSNFTLKIRSTKLEDSAMYFCASRPGQWDEKLFFGSGTQLSVL.

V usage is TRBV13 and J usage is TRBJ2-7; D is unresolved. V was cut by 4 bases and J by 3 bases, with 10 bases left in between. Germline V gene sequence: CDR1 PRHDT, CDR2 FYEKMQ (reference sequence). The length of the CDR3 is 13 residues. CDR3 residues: CASSSTSYYEQYF. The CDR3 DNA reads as TGTGCCAGCAGCTCCACCAGTTACTACGAGCAGTACTTC.

CDR3 amino acids: CASSIGQTATNEKLFF. For the CDR3, the DNA is TGTGCCAGCAGCATAGGACAGACTGCAACTAATGAAAAACTGTTTTTT. V gene TRBV9 combines with J gene TRBJ1-4; TRBD1 is a possible D gene (6 bases). The germline gives CDR1 SGDLS, CDR2 YYNGEE. The CDR3 length is 16 residues. Trimming left V 4 bases short and J 0 bases short, with 13 bases between.

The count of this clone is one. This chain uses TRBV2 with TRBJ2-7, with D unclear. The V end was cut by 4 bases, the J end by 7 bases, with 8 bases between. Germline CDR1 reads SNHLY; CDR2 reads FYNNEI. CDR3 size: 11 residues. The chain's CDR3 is CASSANEEQYF. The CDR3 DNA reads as TGTGCCAGCAGTGCTAACGAGGAGCAGTACTTC.

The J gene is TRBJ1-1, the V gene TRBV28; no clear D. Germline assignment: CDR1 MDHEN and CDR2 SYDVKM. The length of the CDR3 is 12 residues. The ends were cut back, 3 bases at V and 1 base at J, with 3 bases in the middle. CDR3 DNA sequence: TGTGCCAGCAGTTTCTGGAACACTGAAGCTTTCTTT. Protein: CASSFWNTEAFF.

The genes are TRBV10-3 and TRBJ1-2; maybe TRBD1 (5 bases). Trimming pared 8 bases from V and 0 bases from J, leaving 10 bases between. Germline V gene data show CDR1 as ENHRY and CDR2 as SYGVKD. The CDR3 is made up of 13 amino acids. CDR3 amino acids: CAISQGPNYGYTF. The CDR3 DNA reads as TGTGCCATCTCGCAGGGCCCTAACTATGGCTACACCTTC.

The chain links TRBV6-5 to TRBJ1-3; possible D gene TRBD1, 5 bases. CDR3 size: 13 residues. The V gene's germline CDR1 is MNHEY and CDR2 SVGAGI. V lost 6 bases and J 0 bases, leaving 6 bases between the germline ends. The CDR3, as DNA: TGTGCCAGCAGCGACAGCTCTGGAAACACCATATATTTT. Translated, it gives CASSDSSGNTIYF.

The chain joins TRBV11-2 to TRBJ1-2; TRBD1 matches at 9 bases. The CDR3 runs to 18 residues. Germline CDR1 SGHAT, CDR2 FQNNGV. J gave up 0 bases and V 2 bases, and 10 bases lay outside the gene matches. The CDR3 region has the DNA TGTGCCAGCAGCTTAATCCGGACAGGGGCACCCACTAACTATGGCTACACCTTC. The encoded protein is CASSLIRTGAPTNYGYTF.

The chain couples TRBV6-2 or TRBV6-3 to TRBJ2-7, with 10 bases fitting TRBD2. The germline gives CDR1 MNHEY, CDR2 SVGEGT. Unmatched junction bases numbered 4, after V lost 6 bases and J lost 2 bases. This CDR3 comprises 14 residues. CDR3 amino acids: CASSRTSGPYEQYF. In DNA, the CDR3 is TGTGCCAGCAGCCGGACTAGCGGACCCTACGAGCAGTACTTC.

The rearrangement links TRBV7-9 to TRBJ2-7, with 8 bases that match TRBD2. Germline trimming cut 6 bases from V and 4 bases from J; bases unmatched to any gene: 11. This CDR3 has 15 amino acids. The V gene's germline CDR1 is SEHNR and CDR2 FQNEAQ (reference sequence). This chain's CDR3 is CASSRGRGGTYEQYF. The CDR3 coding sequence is TGTGCCAGCAGTAGAGGCCGGGGGGGCACATACGAGCAGTACTTC.

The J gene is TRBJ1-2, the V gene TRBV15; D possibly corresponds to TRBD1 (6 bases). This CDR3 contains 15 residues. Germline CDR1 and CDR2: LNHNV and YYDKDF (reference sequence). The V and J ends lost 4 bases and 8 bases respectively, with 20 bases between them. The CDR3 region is CATSTNSRSTGGYTF. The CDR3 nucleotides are TGTGCCACCAGCACGAATTCAAGGTCCACAGGGGGCTACACCTTC.

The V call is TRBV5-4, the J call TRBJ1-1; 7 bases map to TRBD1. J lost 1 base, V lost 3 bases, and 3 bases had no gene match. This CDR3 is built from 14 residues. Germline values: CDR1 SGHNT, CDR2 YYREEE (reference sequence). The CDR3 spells CASSWTGRNTEAFF. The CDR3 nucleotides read TGTGCCAGCAGCTGGACAGGCAGGAACACTGAAGCTTTCTTT.

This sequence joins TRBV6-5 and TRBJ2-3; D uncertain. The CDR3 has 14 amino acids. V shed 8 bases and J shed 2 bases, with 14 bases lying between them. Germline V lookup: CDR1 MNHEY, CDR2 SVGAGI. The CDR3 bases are TGTGCCAGCCAGTTTGGAGCGCTCACAGATACGCAGTATTTT. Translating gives CASQFGALTDTQYF.

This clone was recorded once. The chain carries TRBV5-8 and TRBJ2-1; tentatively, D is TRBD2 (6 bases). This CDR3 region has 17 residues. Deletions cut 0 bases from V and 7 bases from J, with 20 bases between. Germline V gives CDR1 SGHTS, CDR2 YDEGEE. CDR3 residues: CASSLAFWGDGGNEQFF. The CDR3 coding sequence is TGTGCCAGCAGCTTGGCCTTTTGGGGGGACGGGGGAAATGAGCAGTTCTTC.